The rows below give T cell receptor beta chains drawn from one sample of a study of CD8 T cells in ankylosing spondylitis. In TCRdb, the 5' RACE reads were re-called with MiXCR into one record per CDR3 protein. The profile shows about 130,000 distinct CDR3 sequences, approximately 6.8% of them singletons. What was sequenced was blood, either unsorted or a sorted T cell fraction (not recorded which). These receptors originate from a male donor with ankylosing spondylitis or in good health (not recorded which). The CDR3 runs from the conserved cysteine through the conserved F or W. D genes are given only for firm matches. Where a row states a size, it is once, few, many or the class of an expanded clone; other rows omit it.

V	D	J	size	CDR3	DNA
TRBV3-1	-	TRBJ2-2	many	CASSQNLPRTAGELFF	TGTGCCAGCAGCCAAAACCTCCCCCGGACTGCCGGGGAGCTGTTTTTT
TRBV3-1	-	TRBJ2-5	-	CASSPLDREETQYF	TGTGCCAGCAGCCCCCTAGATAGAGAAGAGACCCAGTACTTC
TRBV3-1	TRBD2	TRBJ2-7	few	CASSQGLATFLEQYF	TGTGCCAGCAGCCAAGGACTAGCCACCTTCTTGGAGCAGTACTTC
TRBV6-6	-	TRBJ2-7	many	CASSYSRAYEQYF	TGTGCCAGCAGTTACTCGCGGGCCTACGAGCAGTACTTC
TRBV7-8	-	TRBJ2-3	many	CASSLGGVPDTQYF	TGTGCCAGCAGCTTAGGGGGGGTGCCAGATACGCAGTATTTT
TRBV7-8	TRBD2	TRBJ2-5	many	CASNREEARETQYF	TGTGCCAGCAACCGGGAGGAGGCGCGAGAGACCCAGTACTTC
TRBV5-1	-	TRBJ2-5	many	CASSLTGTWETQYF	TGCGCCAGCAGCTTAACCGGGACGTGGGAGACCCAGTACTTC
TRBV12-3/TRBV12-4	TRBD2	TRBJ2-5	many	CASSLVPSGRRGETQYF	TGTGCCAGCAGTTTAGTCCCTAGCGGGAGGCGAGGAGAGACCCAGTACTTC
TRBV30	-	TRBJ1-2	-	CAWSPDRLAAGYTF	TGTGCCTGGAGTCCAGACAGGTTGGCAGCGGGCTACACCTTC
TRBV12-3/TRBV12-4	-	TRBJ2-7	-	CASSLGVSGTGYEQYF	TGTGCCAGCAGTTTAGGGGTTAGCGGAACAGGCTACGAGCAGTACTTC